This T cell receptor beta chain was identified during a study of blood T cell repertoires in COVID-19. About the research overall: Acute and convalescent COVID-19 specimens originated in the United States, Italy and Spain.

There are 20 residues in the CDR3. The trim removed 3 bases at V and 3 bases at J, leaving 22 bases unmatched. The germline CDR1 and CDR2 sequences are ENHRY and SYGVKD. In the authors' methods: The authors estimated nucleated cell counts from reference gene primer amplification. The protocol was immunoSEQ multiplex PCR, while the TCRdb copy is restricted to in-frame clones and leaves out a portion. Clonal size and the V and J genes are those of that table, whereas D and trimming came from the DNA. This table holds approximately 330,000 clones, roughly 88% found once. This chain links TRBV10-3 with TRBJ1-2, with 7 bases lining up with TRBD1. This clonotype was sampled from a woman between 45 and 60 years old with active or convalescent COVID-19. Material: peripheral blood. The DNA for the CDR3 is TGTGCCATCAGTGACCCTCCTTTCACCGGGACAGCGCGAATTTACTATGGCTACACCTTC. Residues: CAISDPPFTGTARIYYGYTF.